Presented here are 11 T cell receptor beta chains from one specimen sequenced in a study of blood T cell repertoires in COVID-19. The method was immunoSEQ multiplex PCR; TCRdb's version includes in-frame clones alone and lacks a portion of them. The sample holds about 300,000 clones, 89% seen once. The sample was PBMCs or T cells enriched from blood (not recorded which). The receptors come from a woman aged 45 to 65 who had been exposed to COVID-19.

The chain couples TRBV4-1 to TRBJ2-7; TRBD2 is a possible D gene (5 bases). The V and J ends lost 1 base and 0 bases respectively, with 13 bases between them. The CDR3 contains 16 residues. CDR1 and CDR2 (germline): MGHRA, YSYEKL. The CDR3 DNA is TGCGCCAGCAGCCAAGGAGAGGGCTATAGCTCCTACGAGCAGTACTTC. Amino acids: CASSQGEGYSSYEQYF.

The V gene is TRBV4-2, the J gene TRBJ1-3, with D tentatively TRBD1 (5 bases). The germline V gene encodes CDR1 LGHNA and CDR2 YNFKEQ. Trimming pared 4 bases from V and 4 bases from J, leaving 17 bases between. There are 16 residues in the CDR3. CDR3 sequence reads: CASSRRAQGPGNTIYF. The CDR3 region has the DNA TGTGCCAGCAGCCGTCGAGCCCAGGGCCCAGGAAACACCATATATTTT.

The chain is built from TRBV5-1 and TRBJ1-2, with D possibly matching TRBD1 (5 bases). Between the trimmed V and J ends, which lost 7 bases and 1 base, there was a span of 14 bases. There are 14 residues in the CDR3. The germline CDR1 and CDR2 sequences are SGHRS and YFSETQ. The CDR3 DNA is TGCGCCAGCCGGAACTTGACAGATAACTATGGCTACACCTTC. Translated, it gives CASRNLTDNYGYTF.

The rearrangement links TRBV4-1 to TRBJ2-7; perhaps TRBD1 as D (6 bases). The germline V and J ends were trimmed by 4 bases and 4 bases, with 14 bases remaining between them. The germline gives CDR1 MGHRA, CDR2 YSYEKL. CDR3 length equals 14 residues. CDR3 sequence: CASSPQGQTYEQYF. The CDR3 DNA reads as TGCGCCAGCAGCCCGCAGGGACAAACTTACGAGCAGTACTTC.

This sequence joins TRBV28 and TRBJ2-7; a weak D match, TRBD1 (6 bases). This CDR3 is 14 amino acids long. V shed 10 bases and J shed 4 bases, with 20 bases lying between them. Germline V gene lookup returns CDR1 MDHEN and CDR2 SYDVKM. The CDR3 nucleotides read TGTGCCACGTATCGAGGGGACAAGAGATACGAGCAGTACTTC. Its translation: CATYRGDKRYEQYF.

This clone was seen a handful of times. This chain uses TRBV27 with TRBJ2-7; D possibly corresponds to TRBD2 (6 bases). Germline CDR1 reads MNHEY; CDR2 reads SMNVEV (reference sequence). The CDR3 is 14 residues long. V lost 4 bases and J lost 3, with 13 bases in between. This CDR3 is CASSSGSGDYEQYF. The CDR3 DNA is TGTGCCAGCAGTTCAGGGTCGGGGGACTACGAGCAGTACTTC.

The chain uses TRBV2 and TRBJ1-2; D remains unclear. Trimming stripped 4 bases from V and 3 bases from J, with 9 bases between. CDR1 is SNHLY, CDR2 FYNNEI, per germline. This CDR3 region has 13 residues. CDR3 in amino acids: CASSVSSHYGYTF. DNA of the CDR3: TGTGCCAGCAGTGTAAGTAGCCACTATGGCTACACCTTC.

The CDR3 DNA reads TGTGCCAGCAGCCAAGATCGGGGGGTCGAGACACGTACCGGGGAGCTGTTTTTT. Translated: CASSQDRGVETRTGELFF. The chain joins TRBV4-2 to TRBJ2-2, with 7 bases aligning to TRBD2. The CDR3 has 18 amino acids. Germline V gene data show CDR1 as LGHNA and CDR2 as YNFKEQ. Unmatched junction bases numbered 12, after V lost 0 bases and J lost 5 bases.

The rearrangement uses TRBV5-3 and TRBJ1-2; 11 nucleotides agree with TRBD1. TRBV5-3 is classed as an ORF, of uncertain function. CDR3 length equals 16 residues. V dropped 1 base and J dropped 1; count of bases not matched to a gene: 3. In DNA form, the CDR3 reads TGTGCCAGAAGCTTGACGGGGACAGGGGGTAACTATGGCTACACCTTC. Its protein is CARSLTGTGGNYGYTF.

The chain employs TRBV5-4 and TRBJ2-5, with D possibly matching TRBD1 (7 bases). V was cut by 4 bases and J by 6 bases, with 16 bases left in between. Germline CDR1 reads SGHNT; CDR2 reads YYREEE (reference sequence). The CDR3 has 14 residues. The CDR3 sequence: CASSTPGGPKTQYF. DNA of the CDR3: TGTGCCAGCAGCACCCCAGGGGGGCCGAAGACCCAGTACTTC. The full variable domain, its missing parts supplied by reference TRBV5-4 and TRBJ2-5, is ETGVTQSPTHLIKTRGQQVTLRCSSQSGHNTVSWYQQALGQGPQFIFQYYREEENGRGNFPPRFSGLQFPNYSSELNVNALELDDSALYLCASSTPGGPKTQYFGPGTRLLVL.

J is TRBJ1-1 and V is TRBV29-1, with TRBD1 matching over 8 bases. The germline CDR1 and CDR2 sequences are SQVTM and ANQGSEA. The J segment lost 3 bases and the V segment lost 7 bases, leaving 4 bases of the junction unmatched. CDR3 size: 12 residues. The CDR3 is CSAMTGDTEAFF. The DNA of the CDR3 is TGCAGCGCTATGACAGGGGACACTGAAGCTTTCTTT.